This TCR beta chain is from a study of PD-1 blockade in classical Hodgkin lymphoma. Study in general: Patients were infused with nivolumab 3 mg/kg every 2 weeks.

Each patient experienced a relapse that followed autologous stem cell transplantation, and brentuximab vedotin exposure varied. General observations from the study: Significantly greater TCR diversity emerged by C4D1 in CD4+ cells but not CD8+ cells.

This clone came up once. The antigen is not known. Using immunoSEQ multiplex PCR, the repertoire was profiled, and TCRdb retains in-frame clones only, with some absent. The sample has over 13,000 clones, roughly 80% seen once. The sample here was peripheral blood mononuclear cells (PBMCs), taken before the second cycle of nivolumab. The TCR was taken from a human donor with classical Hodgkin lymphoma.

CDR3 residues: CASSLTVPFNSYTF. In nucleotides, the CDR3 is TGTGCCAGCAGTTTAACAGTTCCTTTTAATAGCTACACCTTC. This rearrangement joins TRBV27 to TRBJ1-2; D remains ambiguous. The CDR3 covers 14 residues. V was cut by 2 bases and J by 9 bases, with 16 bases left in between. Germline-derived CDR1 and CDR2 are MNHEY and SMNVEV (reference sequence).